The 19 T cell receptor beta chains below come from one sample, sequenced in a study of blood T cell repertoires in COVID-19. This table comes from immunoSEQ multiplex PCR, and its TCRdb copy is limited to in-frame clones, with some not included. The sample holds about 52,000 clones, under 90% seen once. The sample consisted of peripheral blood. Receptors were obtained from a man aged 80 or over with COVID-19, enrolled during active disease.

V is TRBV18 and J is TRBJ2-2, with D perhaps TRBD1 (5 bases). V was pared by 4 bases and J by 6 bases, with 12 bases between. CDR3 size: 14 residues. Germline assignment: CDR1 KGHSH and CDR2 LQKENI. Written as DNA, the CDR3 is TGTGCCAGCTCACTGCCCCAGGGTTCCGGGGAGCTGTTTTTT. Amino acids: CASSLPQGSGELFF.

V gene TRBV7-9 combines with J gene TRBJ1-1; 8 bases are shared with TRBD1. CDR1 and CDR2 (germline): SEHNR, FQNEAQ (reference sequence). The CDR3 is made up of 13 amino acids. Losses at the gene ends were 11 bases for V and 4 bases for J; bases not matched to a gene: 9. CDR3 amino acids: CALRGRGITEAFF. The CDR3 DNA sequence: TGTGCCCTCAGGGGGCGCGGGATCACTGAAGCTTTCTTT. Full variable domain (remainder filled in from reference TRBV7-9 and TRBJ1-1): DTGVSQNPRHKITKRGQNVTFRCDPISEHNRLYWYRQTLGQGPEFLTYFQNEAQLEKSRLLSDRFSAERPKGSFSTLEIQRTEQGDSAMYLCALRGRGITEAFFGQGTRLTVV.

The rearrangement joins TRBV18 to TRBJ1-2; 7 bases align to TRBD1. J gave up 4 bases and V 3 bases, and 5 bases lay outside the gene matches. Germline V lookup: CDR1 KGHSH, CDR2 LQKENI. The CDR3 covers 14 residues. The DNA of the CDR3 is TGTGCCAGCTCACCTGACAGGGACCGCTATGGCTACACCTTC. Its translation is CASSPDRDRYGYTF.

V gene TRBV30 combines with J gene TRBJ2-5; 8 bases are shared with TRBD1. Germline V lookup: CDR1 GTSNPN, CDR2 SVGIG (reference sequence). CDR3 length: 15 amino acids. Losses at the gene ends were 0 bases for V and 3 bases for J; bases not matched to a gene: 6. The CDR3 loop is CAWSVLRQGKETQYF. The CDR3 region has the DNA TGTGCCTGGAGTGTATTAAGACAGGGGAAAGAGACCCAGTACTTC.

In this sample, this clone turned up a few times. CDR3 DNA: TGTGCCAGCAGCTTACTCAGGGCGCAGCCCCAGCATTTT. Protein product: CASSLLRAQPQHF. The V and J genes are TRBV7-2 and TRBJ1-5; the D gene is possibly TRBD1 (5 bases). V lost 2 bases to trimming and J lost 7 bases, with 9 bases between them. The germline V gene has CDR1 SGHTA and CDR2 FQGNSA. This CDR3 spans 13 amino acids. The full variable domain, its missing parts supplied by reference TRBV7-2 and TRBJ1-5, is GAGVSQSPSNKVTEKGKDVELRCDPISGHTALYWYRQSLGQGLEFLIYFQGNSAPDKSGLPSDRFSAERTGGSVSTLTIQRTQQEDSAVYLCASSLLRAQPQHFGDGTRLSIL.

The chain recombines TRBV27 with TRBJ1-6; D not resolved. V was cut by 2 bases and J by 5 bases, with 10 bases left in between. The CDR3 has 15 amino acids. Germline lookup yields CDR1 MNHEY and CDR2 SMNVEV (reference sequence). The CDR3 nucleotides read TGTGCCAGCAGTTTAAACCTAGGCCATAATTCACCCCTCCACTTT. Translating it yields CASSLNLGHNSPLHF.

This clone was observed a few times. The genes are TRBV6-1 and TRBJ1-4, with D tentatively TRBD1 (6 bases). V was trimmed by 6 bases and J by 5 bases, leaving 16 bases between them. Germline values: CDR1 MNHNS, CDR2 SASEGT. This CDR3 has 15 amino acids. The CDR3 bases are TGTGCCAGCAGGACAATAAAGGACAGAAATGAAAAACTGTTTTTT. Its translation: CASRTIKDRNEKLFF.

The chain employs TRBV10-3 and TRBJ1-2, with 9 bases fitting TRBD1. V shed 7 bases and J 6 bases; nucleotides not matched to a gene: 6. The CDR3 runs to 13 residues. The germline V gene has CDR1 ENHRY and CDR2 SYGVKD. As DNA, the CDR3 is TGTGCCATCACCTCGGACAGGGGCCATGGCTACACCTTC. Protein sequence: CAITSDRGHGYTF.

The CDR3 region is CASSLQGRNTGELFF. The CDR3 DNA reads as TGTGCCAGTAGTTTACAGGGCCGAAACACCGGGGAGCTGTTTTTT. The gene calls are TRBV19 and TRBJ2-2; D is possibly TRBD1 (6 bases). CDR1 LNHDA and CDR2 SQIVND come from the germline V gene (reference sequence). V lost 5 bases and J 2 bases, leaving 12 bases between the germline ends. The CDR3 totals 15 residues.

The rearrangement links TRBV6-5 to TRBJ1-5, with D maybe TRBD1 (5 bases). Trimming took 0 bases from V and 6 from J, leaving 9 bases between them. CDR1 and CDR2 (germline): MNHEY, SVGAGI. The CDR3 contains 14 residues. CDR3: CASSYSGGGQPQHF. The DNA for the CDR3 is TGTGCCAGCAGTTACTCCGGGGGGGGTCAGCCCCAGCATTTT.

The genes are TRBV10-2 and TRBJ2-5; a weak D match, TRBD2 (6 bases). V was pared by 7 bases and J by 5 bases, with 14 bases between. Germline V lookup: CDR1 WSHSY, CDR2 SAAADI. This CDR3 has 13 residues. The CDR3 protein is CASTRRVRETQYF. In DNA form, the CDR3 reads TGCGCCAGCACCAGGAGGGTGAGGGAGACCCAGTACTTC.

This clone was seen a few times. The CDR3 DNA is TGTGTCAGAAGCTTAAAGGGGGTCTCCAATCAGCCCCAGCATTTT. Translating it yields CVRSLKGVSNQPQHF. V gene TRBV7-5 combines with J gene TRBJ1-5; the table's D call, TRBD1, has no DNA check behind it. TRBV7-5 is given as a pseudogene. This CDR3 has 15 amino acids.

This chain uses TRBV9 with TRBJ2-1, with D perhaps matching TRBD1 or TRBD2 (5 bases each). Germline CDR1 reads SGDLS; CDR2 reads YYNGEE. CDR3 length: 15 amino acids. Trimming took 4 bases from V and 3 from J, leaving 14 bases between them. The CDR3 DNA reads as TGTGCCAGCAGCATAGGGACCGGGAACTACAATGAGCAGTTCTTC. As protein: CASSIGTGNYNEQFF.

This clone was counted a few times. The chain joins TRBV29-1 to TRBJ1-1; no reliable D call. The CDR3 spans 11 residues. Trimming removed 3 bases at V and 2 bases at J, with 4 bases between. The germline CDR1 and CDR2 sequences are SQVTM and ANQGSEA. The CDR3 DNA follows: TGCAGCGTTGACGGTAACACTGAAGCTTTCTTT. Residues: CSVDGNTEAFF. Looking up the rest from reference TRBV29-1 and TRBJ1-1 gives the full variable domain: SAVISQKPSRDICQRGTSLTIQCQVDSQVTMMFWYRQQPGQSLTLIATANQGSEATYESGFVIDKFPISRPNLTFSTLTVSNMSPEDSSIYLCSVDGNTEAFFGQGTRLTVV.

The CDR3 region is CASRTDTGAPLHF. The CDR3 region has the DNA TGCGCCAGCAGAACAGACACTGGCGCACCCCTCCACTTT. This rearrangement joins TRBV5-1 to TRBJ1-6; D gene ambiguous. V gave up 5 bases and J gave up 11 bases, with 14 bases separating them. This CDR3 comprises 13 residues. Per germline, CDR1 SGHRS and CDR2 YFSETQ. The full variable domain, rest sourced from reference TRBV5-1 and TRBJ1-6, is KAGVTQTPRYLIKTRGQQVTLSCSPISGHRSVSWYQQTPGQGLQFLFEYFSETQRNKGNFPGRFSGRQFSNSRSEMNVSTLELGDSALYLCASRTDTGAPLHFGNGTRLTVT.

V and J are TRBV18 and TRBJ2-1; D perhaps matches TRBD2 (6 bases). CDR3 length: 17 amino acids. Germline V CDR1 and CDR2: KGHSH, LQKENI. The V end lost 0 bases, the J end lost 4 bases, and 16 bases lay between the germline ends. CDR3 sequence: CASSPPLASYSYNEQFF. DNA of the CDR3: TGTGCCAGCTCACCACCCCTAGCGTCGTATTCGTACAATGAGCAGTTCTTC.

The rearrangement joins TRBV9 to TRBJ1-4, with a possible D match to TRBD1 (6 bases). V dropped 4 bases and J dropped 4 bases, with 17 bases sitting between them. Germline loops: CDR1 SGDLS, CDR2 YYNGEE. The CDR3 consists of 16 residues. The chain's CDR3 is CASSPLGGPGNEKLFF. CDR3 nucleotide sequence: TGTGCCAGCAGCCCACTCGGGGGGCCAGGTAATGAAAAACTGTTTTTT.

The chain employs TRBV14 and TRBJ1-3; D ambiguous. Germline CDR1 reads SGHDN; CDR2 reads FVKESK. The CDR3 is made up of 15 amino acids. V shed 0 bases and J shed 2 bases, with 8 bases lying between them. CDR3 sequence (DNA): TGTGCCAGCAGCCAAGATCGAGGAACTGGAAACACCATATATTTT. Translated: CASSQDRGTGNTIYF.

The chain carries TRBV4-3 and TRBJ1-1, with D unclear. The germline CDR1 and CDR2 sequences are LGHNA and YSLEER. CDR3 length equals 15 residues. Trimming removed 0 bases from V and 1 base from J, with 9 bases in between. CDR3 loop: CASSQELTRNTEAFF. CDR3 DNA sequence: TGCGCCAGCAGCCAAGAGCTAACCCGGAACACTGAAGCTTTCTTT.